The 18 T cell receptor beta chains given below trace back to one sample, sequenced in a study of CD8 T cells in ankylosing spondylitis. Notes on the study in general: About 8 highly homologous variants made up a TCR beta motif that seemed to typify ankylosing spondylitis blood.

Each CDR3 protein is one row after TCRdb ran MiXCR on the 5' RACE reads. Of fewer than 550,000 distinct CDR3 sequences in the sample, approximately 5% were seen once. These TCRs' antigens remain unknown. The sample was blood, either unsorted or a sorted T cell fraction (not recorded which). The receptors were gathered from a male donor with ankylosing spondylitis.

This clonotype appeared many times. The CDR3, as DNA: TGTGCCAGCAGCTTGGTGGGGGGGGGCACAGATACGCAGTATTTT. Its translation: CASSLVGGGTDTQYF. The chain links TRBV5-6 to TRBJ2-3; 7 nucleotides align to TRBD2. The CDR3 covers 15 residues. CDR1 and CDR2 (germline): SGHDT, YYEEEE. The V segment lost 0 bases and the J segment 1 base; nucleotides outside the gene matches: 2.

At least ten counts were recorded for this clonotype. V and J are TRBV5-1 and TRBJ2-5; TRBD1 is a possible D gene (6 bases). Germline lookup yields CDR1 SGHRS and CDR2 YFSETQ. The length of the CDR3 is 14 residues. Between the trimmed V and J ends, which lost 4 bases and 2 bases, there was a span of 12 bases. This chain's CDR3 is CASSVLQGQETQYF. DNA of the CDR3: TGCGCCAGCAGCGTTCTACAGGGTCAAGAGACCCAGTACTTC.

This clonotype was picked up many times. The rearrangement uses TRBV5-1 and TRBJ2-7; 9 bases are a match to TRBD1. V dropped 3 bases and J dropped 13; count of bases not matched to a gene: 8. The CDR3 is 12 amino acids. CDR1 is SGHRS and CDR2 is YFSETQ in the germline V gene. The CDR3 loop reads CASSWDGQGRYF. The CDR3 bases are TGCGCCAGCAGCTGGGATGGACAGGGGCGATACTTC.

This clonotype was picked up many times. This chain connects TRBV15 to TRBJ1-5; D is uncertain. The V gene's germline CDR1 is LNHNV and CDR2 YYDKDF (reference sequence). The CDR3 contains 14 residues. V was shortened by 3 bases and J by 2 bases, with 8 bases between the two germline ends. The CDR3 coding sequence is TGTGCCACCAGCAGTCTTTTGGGCAATCAGCCCCAGCATTTT. It codes for CATSSLLGNQPQHF. Filled out from reference TRBV15 and TRBJ1-5, the complete variable domain reads DAMVIQNPRYQVTQFGKPVTLSCSQTLNHNVMYWYQQKSSQAPKLLFHYYDKDFNNEADTPDNFQSRRPNTSFCFLDIRSPGLGDTAMYLCATSSLLGNQPQHFGDGTRLSIL.

This clonotype has at least ten counts. This chain joins TRBV5-1 and TRBJ2-2; D is uncertain. The CDR3 loop spans 15 amino acids. The ends were cut back, 3 bases at V and 3 bases at J, with 12 bases in the middle. Germline V CDR1 and CDR2: SGHRS, YFSETQ. The chain's CDR3 is CASSWLRVDTGELFF. CDR3 nucleotide sequence: TGCGCCAGCAGCTGGCTAAGAGTCGACACCGGGGAGCTGTTTTTT.

This chain connects TRBV12-3 or TRBV12-4 to TRBJ2-6; no definite D call. The CDR3 totals 14 residues. With 8 bases removed from V and 0 bases from J, the gap between germline ends came to 8 bases. CDR3 DNA: TGTGCCAGCGGGGATTACTCTGGGGCCAACGTCCTGACTTTC. This gives the protein CASGDYSGANVLTF.

This clonotype was picked up many times. V and J are TRBV28 and TRBJ1-1; D is unresolved. The ends were cut back, 3 bases at V and 5 bases at J, with 10 bases in the middle. The CDR3 is made up of 13 amino acids. CDR1 and CDR2 (germline): MDHEN, SYDVKM. The DNA of the CDR3 is TGTGCCAGCAGTTTTTTGTCGGGAACTGAAGCTTTCTTT. Residues: CASSFLSGTEAFF.

As for this clonotype: This clone may be a read error of a much larger clone one base away. The rearrangement uses TRBV18 and TRBJ1-1, with D tentatively TRBD1 (5 bases). The CDR3 sequence is 14 residues long. Germline V gives CDR1 KGHSH, CDR2 LQKENI. CDR3 bases: TGTACCAGCTCACCAGACCTCCGGGACCCTGAAGCTTTCTTT. Translation: CTSSPDLRDPEAFF.

Ten or more counts support this clonotype. V is TRBV4-3 and J is TRBJ2-7; D is perhaps TRBD2 (7 bases). In germline, CDR1 is LGHNA, CDR2 YSLEER. With 0 bases removed from V and 6 bases from J, the gap between germline ends came to 12 bases. The CDR3 is 14 amino acids. CDR3 sequence (DNA): TGCGCCAGCAGCCAAGATCCCGCGGGGGCCGAGCAGTACTTC. This gives the protein CASSQDPAGAEQYF.

This clonotype was seen repeatedly, ten times or more. This chain joins TRBV29-1 and TRBJ2-7, with 8 positions matching TRBD2. Trimming removed 1 base from V and 0 bases from J; junction bases left unmatched: 20. CDR1 is SQVTM, CDR2 ANQGSEA, per germline. The CDR3 loop spans 20 amino acids. The CDR3 loop is CSVEGGQGPARGGSSYEQYF. CDR3 sequence (DNA): TGCAGCGTTGAAGGAGGCCAGGGGCCGGCTCGGGGGGGTAGCTCCTACGAGCAGTACTTC.

This clonotype appeared many times. V is TRBV19 and J is TRBJ1-2; 11 nucleotides align to TRBD1. CDR1 is LNHDA, CDR2 SQIVND, per germline (reference sequence). V lost 5 bases to trimming and J lost 7 bases; unmatched junction nucleotides: 9. The CDR3 sequence is 15 residues long. This CDR3 reads CASSVGQGARSGYTF. The DNA of the CDR3 is TGTGCCAGTAGTGTCGGACAGGGGGCCAGGTCTGGCTACACCTTC.

This clonotype was recorded many times. The rearrangement uses TRBV24-1 and TRBJ2-1; D may be TRBD1 or TRBD2 (6 bases each). V shed 0 bases and J shed 6 bases, with 8 bases lying between them. The CDR3 loop spans 14 amino acids. Germline V CDR1 and CDR2: KGHDR, SFDVKD. The CDR3 bases are TGTGCCACCAGTGATTTGGGAGGGGGCAATGAGCAGTTCTTC. Translation gives CATSDLGGGNEQFF.

This clonotype was seen many times. This chain joins TRBV11-2 and TRBJ2-2; the match to TRBD2 covers 10 bases. V lost 4 bases to trimming and J lost 3 bases; unmatched junction nucleotides: 5. CDR3 size: 16 residues. In germline, CDR1 is SGHAT, CDR2 FQNNGV. The CDR3 DNA reads TGTGCCAGCAGCTCCTTAGCGGGAGGAGACACCGGGGAGCTGTTTTTT. Residues: CASSSLAGGDTGELFF.

The rearrangement uses TRBV3-1 and TRBJ2-1; perhaps TRBD1 as D (6 bases). Germline values: CDR1 LGHDT, CDR2 YNNKEL (reference sequence). Deletions cut 3 bases from V and 0 bases from J, with 6 bases between. The CDR3 loop spans 14 amino acids. The CDR3 sequence is CASSHRGSYNEQFF. The CDR3 nucleotides are TGTGCCAGCAGCCACAGGGGCTCCTACAATGAGCAGTTCTTC.

This clonotype was observed many times. The chain uses TRBV29-1 and TRBJ2-1; D is ambiguous. There are 12 residues in the CDR3. Trimming took 1 base from V and 0 from J, leaving 1 base between them. CDR1 and CDR2 (germline): SQVTM, ANQGSEA. The CDR3 DNA reads TGCAGCGTTGAAGTCTCCTACAATGAGCAGTTCTTC. Translated: CSVEVSYNEQFF.

The J gene is TRBJ2-1, the V gene TRBV20-1; D is possibly TRBD1 or TRBD2 (5 bases each). The germline CDR1 and CDR2 sequences are DFQATT and SNEGSKA (reference sequence). The CDR3 loop spans 17 amino acids. The chain's CDR3 is CCARDHRKGPWGNEQFF. The CDR3 DNA reads as TGCTGCGCTAGAGATCACCGGAAGGGACCCTGGGGGAATGAGCAGTTCTTC.

The chain joins TRBV11-2 to TRBJ1-1, with 10 bases fitting TRBD1. V lost 5 bases, J lost 3 bases, and 12 bases stayed unmatched. Germline CDR1 and CDR2: SGHAT and FQNNGV. The CDR3 runs 17 residues. CDR3 in DNA: TGTGCCAGCAGCCCCATGACAGGGGGCGGTTGGTACACTGAAGCTTTCTTT. It is translated as CASSPMTGGGWYTEAFF.

V gene TRBV15 combines with J gene TRBJ2-2, with TRBD2 matching over 9 bases. This CDR3 region has 16 residues. Looked up from germline, CDR1 is LNHNV and CDR2 is YYDKDF (reference sequence). V lost 5 bases and J lost 2; bases outside the gene matches: 6. This chain's CDR3 is CATSVASGANTGELFF. The CDR3 nucleotides are TGTGCCACCAGCGTGGCTAGCGGGGCCAACACCGGGGAGCTGTTTTTT.